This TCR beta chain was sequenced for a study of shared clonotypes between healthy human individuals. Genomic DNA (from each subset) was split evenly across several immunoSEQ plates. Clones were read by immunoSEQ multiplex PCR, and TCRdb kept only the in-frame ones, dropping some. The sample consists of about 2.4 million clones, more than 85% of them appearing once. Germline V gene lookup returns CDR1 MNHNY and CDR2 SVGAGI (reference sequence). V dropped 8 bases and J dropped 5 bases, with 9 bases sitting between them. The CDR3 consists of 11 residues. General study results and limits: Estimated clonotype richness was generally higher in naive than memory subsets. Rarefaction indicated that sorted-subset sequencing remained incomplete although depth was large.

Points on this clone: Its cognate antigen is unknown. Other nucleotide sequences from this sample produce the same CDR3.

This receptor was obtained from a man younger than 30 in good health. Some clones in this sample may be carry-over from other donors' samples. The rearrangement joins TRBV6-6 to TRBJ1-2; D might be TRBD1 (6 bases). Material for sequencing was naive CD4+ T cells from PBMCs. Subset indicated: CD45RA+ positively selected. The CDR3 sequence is CASQGGYGYTF. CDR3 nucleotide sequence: TGTGCCAGCCAAGGGGGGTATGGCTACACCTTC.